The entry below describes one TCR beta chain. Antigen unknown. The data were obtained in a study of early T cells in non-severe SARS-CoV-2 infection. Study background: Whole-blood bulk RNA, unsorted, was sequenced, and chains were unpaired.

Unique molecular identifiers were attached to individual cDNA molecules. TCRdb redid the calling of the 5' RACE reads with MiXCR, one entry per CDR3 protein. The sample has over 60,000 distinct CDR3 sequences, 10% seen once. Findings and caveats of the study: Anti-spike CD8 responses were favored in VDJdb matching, and private and CD4 specificities were missed.

The source of this sequence is an adult who was a healthcare worker with PCR-confirmed SARS-CoV-2 infection or an uninfected control (not recorded which). The sample consisted of whole blood, taken at baseline.

The chain's CDR3 is CASRPPLGGGYGYTF. For the CDR3, the DNA is TGTGCCAGCAGACCTCCCCTTGGGGGGGGGTATGGCTACACCTTC. The chain uses TRBV28 and TRBJ1-2, with D perhaps TRBD1 (5 bases). CDR1 MDHEN and CDR2 SYDVKM come from the germline V gene. V was clipped by 6 bases and J by 5 bases, with 19 bases between them. The CDR3 covers 15 residues.